Below, one T cell receptor beta chain is given with its context. Methods used by the authors: Researchers report that nucleated cell counts were estimated from reference gene primer amplification. Assay: immunoSEQ multiplex PCR; the TCRdb copy retains only in-frame clones and omits some. V, J and clone size reflect that table, while D and trimming were determined from the DNA. The data show approximately 130,000 clones, roughly 80% seen once. Losses at the gene ends were 1 base for V and 1 base for J; bases not matched to a gene: 4. From germline, CDR1 is SGHRS and CDR2 YFSETQ. The CDR3 is made up of 15 amino acids. This entry comes from a study of blood T cell repertoires in COVID-19. Study information: Whether acute or convalescent, the COVID-19 samples came from the United States, Italy and Spain. Nucleic acid was either cDNA or gDNA, and it came from T cells, B-cell-depleted T cells, or PBMCs.

The chain uses TRBV5-1 and TRBJ2-5; TRBD1 aligns across 7 bases. The clonotype comes from a human donor in a cohort sampled during active COVID-19. The material sequenced was peripheral blood. The CDR3 spells CASSLTGVAQETQYF. The CDR3 nucleotides are TGCGCCAGCAGCTTGACAGGGGTGGCCCAAGAGACCCAGTACTTC.